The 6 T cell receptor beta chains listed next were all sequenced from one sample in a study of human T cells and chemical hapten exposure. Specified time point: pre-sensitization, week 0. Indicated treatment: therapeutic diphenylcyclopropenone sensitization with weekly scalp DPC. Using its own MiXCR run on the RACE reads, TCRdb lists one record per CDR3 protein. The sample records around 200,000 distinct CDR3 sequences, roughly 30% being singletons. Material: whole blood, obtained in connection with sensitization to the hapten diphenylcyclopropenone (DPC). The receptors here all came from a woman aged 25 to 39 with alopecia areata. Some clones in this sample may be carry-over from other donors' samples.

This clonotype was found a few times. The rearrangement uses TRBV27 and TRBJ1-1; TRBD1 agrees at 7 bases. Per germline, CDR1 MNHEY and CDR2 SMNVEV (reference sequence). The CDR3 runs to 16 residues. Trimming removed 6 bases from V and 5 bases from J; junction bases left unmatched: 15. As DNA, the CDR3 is TGTGCCAGCAGGACGACGCGGGGGGCAGGGGGGACTGAAGCTTTCTTT. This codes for CASRTTRGAGGTEAFF.

The CDR3 loop is CASSVEGSPYGYTF. The CDR3 nucleotides read TGTGCCAGCAGCGTAGAAGGGAGTCCTTATGGCTACACCTTC. The chain has TRBV9 and TRBJ1-2; no clear D. CDR3 length: 14 residues. CDR1 and CDR2 (germline): SGDLS, YYNGEE. The V end was cut by 0 bases, the J end by 5 bases, with 11 bases between.

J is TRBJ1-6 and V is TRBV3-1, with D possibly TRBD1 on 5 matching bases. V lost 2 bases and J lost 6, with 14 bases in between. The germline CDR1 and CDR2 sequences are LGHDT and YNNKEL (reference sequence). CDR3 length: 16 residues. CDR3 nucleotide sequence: TGTGCCAGCAGCCAACGGCAGGGCGCCGCTAATTCACCCCTCCACTTT. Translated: CASSQRQGAANSPLHF.

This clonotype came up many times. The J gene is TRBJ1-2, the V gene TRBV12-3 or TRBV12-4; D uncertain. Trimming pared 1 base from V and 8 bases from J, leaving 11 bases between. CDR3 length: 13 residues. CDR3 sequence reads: CASSLVGGNGYTF. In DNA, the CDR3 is TGTGCCAGCAGTTTAGTAGGAGGGAACGGCTACACCTTC.

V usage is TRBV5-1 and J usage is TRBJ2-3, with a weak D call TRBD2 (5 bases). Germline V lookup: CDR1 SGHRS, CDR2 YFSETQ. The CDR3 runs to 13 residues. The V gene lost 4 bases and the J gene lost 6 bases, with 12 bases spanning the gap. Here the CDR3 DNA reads TGCGCCAGCAGCATGGAGGTACGGGATACGCAGTATTTT. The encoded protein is CASSMEVRDTQYF. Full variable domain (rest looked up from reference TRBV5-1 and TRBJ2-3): KAGVTQTPRYLIKTRGQQVTLSCSPISGHRSVSWYQQTPGQGLQFLFEYFSETQRNKGNFPGRFSGRQFSNSRSEMNVSTLELGDSALYLCASSMEVRDTQYFGPGTRLTVL.

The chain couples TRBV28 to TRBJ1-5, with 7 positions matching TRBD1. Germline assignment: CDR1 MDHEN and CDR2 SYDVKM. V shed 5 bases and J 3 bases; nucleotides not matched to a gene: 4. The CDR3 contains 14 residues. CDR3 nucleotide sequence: TGTGCCAGCAGTAATACAGGGGTCAATCAGCCCCAGCATTTT. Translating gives CASSNTGVNQPQHF.